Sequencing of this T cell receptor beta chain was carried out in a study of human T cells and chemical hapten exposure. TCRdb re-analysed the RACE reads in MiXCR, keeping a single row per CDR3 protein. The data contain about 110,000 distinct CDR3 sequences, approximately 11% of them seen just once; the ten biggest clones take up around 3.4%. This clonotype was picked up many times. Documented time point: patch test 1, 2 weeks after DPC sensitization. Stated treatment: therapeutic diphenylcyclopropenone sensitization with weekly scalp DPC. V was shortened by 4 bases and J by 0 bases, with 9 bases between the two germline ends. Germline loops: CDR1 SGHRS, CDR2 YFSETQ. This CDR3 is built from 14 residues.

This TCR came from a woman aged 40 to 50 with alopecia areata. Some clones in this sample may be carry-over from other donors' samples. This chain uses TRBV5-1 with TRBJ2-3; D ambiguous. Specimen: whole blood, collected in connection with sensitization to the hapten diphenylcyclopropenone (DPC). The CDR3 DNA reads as TGCGCCAGCAGCCTGTCAATTAGCACAGATACGCAGTATTTT. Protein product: CASSLSISTDTQYF.